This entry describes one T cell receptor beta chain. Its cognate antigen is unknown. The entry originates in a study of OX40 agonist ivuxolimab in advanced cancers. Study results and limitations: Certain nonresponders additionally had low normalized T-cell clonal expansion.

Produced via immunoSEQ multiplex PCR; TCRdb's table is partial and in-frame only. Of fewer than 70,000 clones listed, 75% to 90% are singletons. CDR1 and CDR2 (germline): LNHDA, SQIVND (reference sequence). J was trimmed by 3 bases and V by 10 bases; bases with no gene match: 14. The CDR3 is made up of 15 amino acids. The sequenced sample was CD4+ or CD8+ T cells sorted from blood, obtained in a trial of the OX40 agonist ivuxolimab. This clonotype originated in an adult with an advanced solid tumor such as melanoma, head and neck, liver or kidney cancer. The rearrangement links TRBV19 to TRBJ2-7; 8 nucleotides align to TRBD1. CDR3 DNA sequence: TGTGCCACCCGAGTTGCGGGACAGGTAATCTACGAGCAGTACTTC. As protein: CATRVAGQVIYEQYF.